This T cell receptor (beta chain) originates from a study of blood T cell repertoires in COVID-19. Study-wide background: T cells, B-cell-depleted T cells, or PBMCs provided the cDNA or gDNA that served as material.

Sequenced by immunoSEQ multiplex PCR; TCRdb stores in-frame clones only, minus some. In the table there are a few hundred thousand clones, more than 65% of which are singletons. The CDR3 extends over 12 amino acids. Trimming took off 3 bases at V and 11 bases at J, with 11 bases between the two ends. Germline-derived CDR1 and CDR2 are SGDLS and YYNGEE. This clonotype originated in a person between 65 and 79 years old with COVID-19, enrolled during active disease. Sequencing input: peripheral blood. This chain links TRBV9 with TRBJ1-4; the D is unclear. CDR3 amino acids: CASSGLSRKLFF. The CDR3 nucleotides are TGTGCCAGCAGCGGGCTGTCTAGGAAACTGTTTTTT.